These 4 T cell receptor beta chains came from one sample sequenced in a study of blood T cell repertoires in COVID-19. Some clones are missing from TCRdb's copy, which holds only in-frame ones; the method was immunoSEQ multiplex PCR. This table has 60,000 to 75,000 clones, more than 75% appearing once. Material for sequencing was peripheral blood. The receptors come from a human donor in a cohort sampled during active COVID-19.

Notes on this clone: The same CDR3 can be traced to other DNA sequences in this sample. CDR3 DNA: TGTGCCAGCACCTTTGACAGGGGAAACACCGGGGAGCTGTTTTTT. Protein product: CASTFDRGNTGELFF. This rearrangement joins TRBV5-8 to TRBJ2-2, with 8 bases aligning to TRBD1. Germline V gene lookup returns CDR1 SGHTS and CDR2 YDEGEE. Losses at the gene ends were 6 bases for V and 2 bases for J; bases not matched to a gene: 6. CDR3 size: 15 residues.

CDR3 nucleotides: TGTGCCAGTAGTATGCGGGACCGGGACTATGGCTACACCTTC. Its protein product is CASSMRDRDYGYTF. The chain carries TRBV19 and TRBJ1-2, with a tentative D call TRBD1 (5 bases). Germline CDR1 reads LNHDA; CDR2 reads SQIVND (reference sequence). Trimming removed 3 bases from V and 3 bases from J, with 11 bases in between. This CDR3 has 14 residues.

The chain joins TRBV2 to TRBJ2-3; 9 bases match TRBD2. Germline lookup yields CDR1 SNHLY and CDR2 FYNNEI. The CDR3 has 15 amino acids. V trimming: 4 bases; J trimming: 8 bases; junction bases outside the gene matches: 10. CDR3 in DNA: TGTGCCAGCAGTGGAGCGGGAGGTGGGGGTGGTACGCAGTATTTT. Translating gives CASSGAGGGGGTQYF.

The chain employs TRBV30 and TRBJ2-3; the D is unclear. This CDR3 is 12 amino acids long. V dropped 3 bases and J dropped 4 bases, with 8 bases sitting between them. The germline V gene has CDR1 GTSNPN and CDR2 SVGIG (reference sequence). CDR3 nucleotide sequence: TGTGCCTGGAGGGCAAGCGCAGATACGCAGTATTTT. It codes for CAWRASADTQYF.